These 16 T cell receptor beta chains came from one sample sequenced in a study of blood T cell repertoires in COVID-19. Clones were read by immunoSEQ multiplex PCR, and TCRdb kept only the in-frame ones, dropping some. The data contain 250,000 to 350,000 clones, less than 85% of them seen just once; the ten biggest clones take up 2.5% to 3%. The sample taken for sequencing was PBMCs or T cells enriched from blood (not recorded which). Receptors originate from a woman in her forties or fifties who had recovered from COVID-19.

The chain joins TRBV15 to TRBJ1-5; 9 bases are a match to TRBD1. The V and J ends lost 1 base and 8 bases, in that order; junction bases with no gene match: 6. The CDR3 contains 15 residues. Germline assignment: CDR1 LNHNV and CDR2 YYDKDF (reference sequence). The CDR3 here is CATSRAQGAYEPQHF. Here the CDR3 DNA reads TGTGCCACCAGCAGAGCACAGGGGGCCTATGAGCCCCAGCATTTT.

V usage is TRBV12-3 or TRBV12-4 and J usage is TRBJ1-1, with no clear D. With 6 bases removed from V and 8 bases from J, the gap between germline ends came to 10 bases. The CDR3 spans 11 residues. Written as DNA, the CDR3 is TGTGCCAGCAGCCCTTATCCCGAAGCTTTCTTT. As protein: CASSPYPEAFF.

This clone has just a few counts. This sequence joins TRBV3-1 (or the pseudogene TRBV3-2) and TRBJ2-7; tentative D call: TRBD1 (5 bases). The CDR3 runs 14 residues. CDR1 LGHDT and CDR2 YNNKEL come from the germline V gene (reference sequence). V was cut by 5 bases and J by 0 bases, with 11 bases left in between. The CDR3 is CASSKQVPSYEQYF. Here the CDR3 DNA reads TGTGCCAGCAGCAAACAGGTGCCCTCCTACGAGCAGTACTTC.

The V gene is TRBV7-3, the J gene TRBJ2-3; TRBD2 aligns across 7 bases. The germline gives CDR1 SGHTA, CDR2 FQGTGA. J gave up 2 bases and V 5 bases, and 7 bases lay outside the gene matches. The CDR3 extends over 15 amino acids. The CDR3 is CASSPRGGATDTQYF. The CDR3 DNA is TGTGCCAGCAGCCCCCGCGGGGGTGCCACAGATACGCAGTATTTT.

The rearrangement links TRBV5-6 to TRBJ2-3; possibly TRBD1 for D (5 bases). Germline CDR1 is SGHDT and CDR2 is YYEEEE. The CDR3 sequence is 16 residues long. V was clipped by 1 base and J by 0 bases, with 12 bases between them. CDR3 sequence: CASSLRWGTSTDTQYF. CDR3 DNA sequence: TGTGCCAGCAGCTTGCGGTGGGGCACAAGCACAGATACGCAGTATTTT.

The chain combines TRBV5-1 with TRBJ2-7, with D maybe TRBD2 (6 bases). Germline CDR1 SGHRS, CDR2 YFSETQ. CDR3 size: 12 residues. Trimming removed 5 bases at V and 2 bases at J, with 8 bases between. CDR3 loop: CASRRGPYEQYF. The CDR3 DNA reads as TGCGCCAGCAGGCGGGGCCCCTACGAGCAGTACTTC.

The chain combines TRBV5-4 with TRBJ1-1; D not certain. The CDR3 is 16 residues long. Germline CDR1 is SGHNT and CDR2 is YYREEE (reference sequence). Trimming pared 0 bases from V and 0 bases from J, leaving 12 bases between. The CDR3 DNA is TGTGCCAGCAGCTTGGCCGGTCTGCTCATGAACACTGAAGCTTTCTTT. This translates into CASSLAGLLMNTEAFF.

The sample holds one count of this clone. The rearrangement uses TRBV4-2 and TRBJ1-5; D is uncertain. This CDR3 is 15 amino acids long. Trimming took off 0 bases at V and 2 bases at J, with 8 bases between the two ends. Germline V gene data show CDR1 as LGHNA and CDR2 as YNFKEQ. The CDR3 sequence is CASSQDSGGNQPQHF. CDR3 coding DNA: TGTGCCAGCAGCCAAGATAGCGGGGGCAATCAGCCCCAGCATTTT.

The chain links TRBV5-1 to TRBJ2-3; 8 nucleotides align to TRBD1. V lost 8 bases, J lost 4 bases, and 3 bases stayed unmatched. The CDR3 is 12 amino acids. Germline V gene data show CDR1 as SGHRS and CDR2 as YFSETQ. The CDR3 here is CASTDRADTQYF. The CDR3 nucleotides are TGCGCCAGTACGGACAGGGCAGATACGCAGTATTTT.

The chain recombines TRBV6-5 with TRBJ1-1; D is undetermined. The V and J ends lost 7 bases and 2 bases respectively, with 8 bases between them. The germline CDR1 and CDR2 sequences are MNHEY and SVGAGI. The CDR3 contains 12 residues. The CDR3 is CASITTNTEAFF. For the CDR3, the DNA is TGTGCCAGCATAACGACTAACACTGAAGCTTTCTTT.

A few counts support this clone. The rearrangement joins TRBV19 to TRBJ1-4, with TRBD1 matching over 10 bases. CDR3 size: 15 residues. Germline CDR1 LNHDA, CDR2 SQIVND (reference sequence). The trim removed 3 bases at V and 5 bases at J, leaving 3 bases unmatched. The CDR3 loop is CASSIQTGGNEKLFF. CDR3 DNA sequence: TGTGCCAGTAGTATCCAGACAGGGGGCAATGAAAAACTGTTTTTT.

This clone was recorded many times. This sequence joins TRBV30 and TRBJ1-2; D unresolved. V shed 5 bases and J shed 2 bases, with 9 bases lying between them. The CDR3 consists of 12 residues. CDR1 is GTSNPN and CDR2 is SVGIG in the germline V gene (reference sequence). The CDR3 DNA reads as TGTGCCTGGTTGCTACAGAACTATGGCTACACCTTC. Residues: CAWLLQNYGYTF.

This chain links TRBV7-9 with TRBJ2-3; possible D gene TRBD1, 6 bases. V lost 3 bases to trimming and J lost 10 bases, with 17 bases between them. The CDR3 is 14 amino acids. Germline CDR1 SEHNR, CDR2 FQNEAQ (reference sequence). The CDR3 is CASSFGQRGRAQYF. The CDR3, as DNA: TGTGCCAGCAGCTTCGGACAGCGTGGTAGGGCGCAGTATTTT.

The chain combines TRBV7-9 with TRBJ2-3; 15 bases align to TRBD2. With V trimmed by 3 bases and J by 3 bases, 4 bases remained unmatched. The CDR3 has 17 residues. Germline CDR1 reads SEHNR; CDR2 reads FQNEAQ (reference sequence). This CDR3 reads CASSLRTSGGDTDTQYF. The CDR3 DNA reads as TGTGCCAGCAGCTTGAGGACTAGCGGGGGGGATACAGATACGCAGTATTTT.

The chain carries TRBV5-6 and TRBJ1-6; 7 bases align to TRBD1. With V trimmed by 5 bases and J by 9 bases, 5 bases remained unmatched. The CDR3 consists of 13 residues. Per germline, CDR1 SGHDT and CDR2 YYEEEE. The CDR3 nucleotides read TGTGCCAGCAGATTACAGGGGTTTTCACCCCTCCACTTT. This translates into CASRLQGFSPLHF.

This clone was found once. The rearrangement links TRBV30 to TRBJ1-6; D unclear. This CDR3 has 13 residues. CDR1 is GTSNPN and CDR2 is SVGIG in the germline V gene (reference sequence). V was clipped by 3 bases and J by 0 bases, with 3 bases between them. The CDR3 DNA follows: TGTGCCTGGAGGAGCTCCTATAATTCACCCCTCCACTTT. Translating it yields CAWRSSYNSPLHF.